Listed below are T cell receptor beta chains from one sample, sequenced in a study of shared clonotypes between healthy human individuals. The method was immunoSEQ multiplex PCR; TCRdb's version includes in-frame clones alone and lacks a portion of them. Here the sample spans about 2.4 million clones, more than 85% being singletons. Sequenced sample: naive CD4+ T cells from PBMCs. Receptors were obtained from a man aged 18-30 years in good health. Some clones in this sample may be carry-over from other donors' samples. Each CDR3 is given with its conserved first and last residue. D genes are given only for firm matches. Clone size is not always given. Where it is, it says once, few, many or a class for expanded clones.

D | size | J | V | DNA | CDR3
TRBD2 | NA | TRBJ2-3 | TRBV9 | TGTGCCAGCAGCGGGGGGGGTGTGGGCACAGATACGCAGTATTTT | CASSGGGVGTDTQYF
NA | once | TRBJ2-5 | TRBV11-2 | TGTGCCAGCAGCTGGAGGGGTCAGATTATACAAGAGACCCAGTACTTC | CASSWRGQIIQETQYF
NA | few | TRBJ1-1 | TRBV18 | TGTGCCAGCTCACTGGACCGGGGCACTGAAGCTTTCTTT | CASSLDRGTEAFF
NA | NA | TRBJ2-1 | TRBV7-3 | TGTGCCAGCAGCCCCCTAACAGGTCCTACAAGCAATGAGCAGTTCTTC | CASSPLTGPTSNEQFF
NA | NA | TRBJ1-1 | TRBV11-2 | TGTGCCAGCAGCTTAGTCCGATTCACTGAAGCTTTCTTT | CASSLVRFTEAFF
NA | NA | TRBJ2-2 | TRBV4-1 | TGCGCCAGCAGCCAAACAGCGGGCGTGAACACCGGGGAGCTGTTTTTT | CASSQTAGVNTGELFF
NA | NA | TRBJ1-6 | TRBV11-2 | TGTGCCAGCAGCTCAGGCGATTCACCCCTCCACTTT | CASSSGDSPLHF
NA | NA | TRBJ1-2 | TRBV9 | TGTGCCAGCAGCCCGGGACTTCTCTCAATGAACTATGGCTACACCTTC | CASSPGLLSMNYGYTF
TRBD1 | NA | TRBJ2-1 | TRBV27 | TGTGCCAGCGGTAAAAGGGACAGGGGGCCGGACAGGGGCAATGAGCAGTTCTTC | CASGKRDRGPDRGNEQFF
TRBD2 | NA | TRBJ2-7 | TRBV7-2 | TGTGCCAGCAGCACTAGCGGGAGGGACCCCTACGAGCAGTACTTC | CASSTSGRDPYEQYF
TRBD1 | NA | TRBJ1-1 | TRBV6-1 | TGTGCCAGCAGTGACATTAGGGCAGGGGGTTGGGTTGAAGCTTTCTTT | CASSDIRAGGWVEAFF
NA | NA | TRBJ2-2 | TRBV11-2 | TGTGCCAGCAGCGTCGTTGCGAGGGGCGGCACCGGGGAGCTGTTTTTT | CASSVVARGGTGELFF
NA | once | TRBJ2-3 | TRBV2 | TGTGCCACCACAAGTCGCGCGGCAGATACGCAGTATTTT | CATTSRAADTQYF
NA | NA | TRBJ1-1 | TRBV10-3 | TGTGCCATCAGTGAGTCAGTGGGCGGTGAAGCTTTCTTT | CAISESVGGEAFF
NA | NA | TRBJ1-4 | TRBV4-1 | TGCGCCAGCAGTAACCGATCGTGGAGCCGTAATGAAAAACTGTTTTTT | CASSNRSWSRNEKLFF
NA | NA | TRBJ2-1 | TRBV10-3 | TGTGCCATCAGTTCCGGACAGAGTTACAATGAGCAGTTCTTC | CAISSGQSYNEQFF
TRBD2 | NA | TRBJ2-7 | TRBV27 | TGTGCCAGCAGTTCCCCCTCCCTAGCGGGAGCTCCGTCCGGGGTATATGAGCAGTACTTC | CASSSPSLAGAPSGVYEQYF
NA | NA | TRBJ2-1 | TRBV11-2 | TGTGCCAGCAGCTCGGGAATCGCCCTTGAGCAGTTCTTC | CASSSGIALEQFF
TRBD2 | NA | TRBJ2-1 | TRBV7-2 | TGTGCCAGCAGCGGACTAGCGGGATACAATGAGCAGTTCTTC | CASSGLAGYNEQFF
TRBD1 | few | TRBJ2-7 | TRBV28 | TGTGCCAGCAGTTCCACCGGGACAGGGGTCCACGAGCAGTACTTC | CASSSTGTGVHEQYF
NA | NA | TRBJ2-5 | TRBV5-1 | TGCGCCAGCAGCTCGGGAGCGGGTTCGGGGGAGACCCAGTACTTC | CASSSGAGSGETQYF
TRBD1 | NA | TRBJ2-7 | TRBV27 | TGTGCCAGCAGTTTGGGACAGGGGGGAGCCTACGAGCAGTACTTC | CASSLGQGGAYEQYF
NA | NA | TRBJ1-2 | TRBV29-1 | TGCAGCGTTGACCCGGGGGGAATGGGCTATGGCTACACCTTC | CSVDPGGMGYGYTF
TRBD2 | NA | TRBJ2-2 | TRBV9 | TGTGCCAGCAGCGAGGGCATAGCGGGAGATTCGTCCGGGGAGCTGTTTTTT | CASSEGIAGDSSGELFF
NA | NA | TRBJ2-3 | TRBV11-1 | TGTGCCAGCAGCCGACTTCGGGGCCACACAGATACGCAGTATTTT | CASSRLRGHTDTQYF
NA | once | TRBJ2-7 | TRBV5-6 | TGTGCCAGCAGCCCGATTGGACAGTCCCACGAGCAGTACTTC | CASSPIGQSHEQYF
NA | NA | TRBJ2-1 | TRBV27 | TGTGCCAGCAGTTCGTACCAAGGGGTTGGCTCCTACAATGAGCAGTTCTTC | CASSSYQGVGSYNEQFF
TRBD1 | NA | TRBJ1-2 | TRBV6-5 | TGTGCCAGCAGTTCCGAACCAGGGGGGCCCAACTATGGCTACACCTTC | CASSSEPGGPNYGYTF
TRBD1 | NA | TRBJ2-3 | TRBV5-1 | TGCGCCAGCAGCTTGGAACAGGGGGAGTCGAATACGCAGTATTTT | CASSLEQGESNTQYF
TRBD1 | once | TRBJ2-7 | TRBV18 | TGTGCCAGCTCACCACCCGAAGGGACAGGTAACGAGCAGTACTTC | CASSPPEGTGNEQYF
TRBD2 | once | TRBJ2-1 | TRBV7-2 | TGTGCCAGCACCCTTGGGGGACTAGCGAACAATGAGCAGTTCTTC | CASTLGGLANNEQFF
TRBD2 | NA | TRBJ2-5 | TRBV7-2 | TGTGCCAGCAGCTTAGCGGCTAGCGGGGTCCAAGAGACCCAGTACTTC | CASSLAASGVQETQYF
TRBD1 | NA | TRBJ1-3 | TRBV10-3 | TGTGCCATCAGTCTCGACAGGGCCCCTGGAAACACCATATATTTT | CAISLDRAPGNTIYF
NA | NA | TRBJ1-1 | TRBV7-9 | TGTGCCAGCAGCTTTCAAGGGAGCACTGAAGCTTTCTTT | CASSFQGSTEAFF
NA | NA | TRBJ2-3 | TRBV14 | TGTGCCAGCAGCCAAGAAAGGCCTCAACGCGCAGATACGCAGTATTTT | CASSQERPQRADTQYF
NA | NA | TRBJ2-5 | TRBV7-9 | TGTGCCAGCAGCCTAAGGCCCGCCTTGGGGGAGACCCAGTACTTC | CASSLRPALGETQYF
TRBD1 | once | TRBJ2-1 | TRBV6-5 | TGTGCCAGCAGGACAGGGGTAGGCTACAATGAGCAGTTCTTC | CASRTGVGYNEQFF
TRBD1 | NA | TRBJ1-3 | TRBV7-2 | TGTGCCAGCAGCTTAGGCCCGACAGGGGTCACTGGAAACACCATATATTTT | CASSLGPTGVTGNTIYF
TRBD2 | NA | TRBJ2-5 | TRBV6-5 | TGTGCCAGCAGCCAGAGCGGGAGGGCCGGGGAGACCCAGTACTTC | CASSQSGRAGETQYF
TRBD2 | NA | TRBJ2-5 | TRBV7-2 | TGTGCCAGCAGCTTCGGGGGAGGGGTGACCCAGTACTTC | CASSFGGGVTQYF
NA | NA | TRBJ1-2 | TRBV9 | TGTGCCAGCAGCACAACACCGTTTGGGGCGGGGGACTATGGCTACACCTTC | CASSTTPFGAGDYGYTF
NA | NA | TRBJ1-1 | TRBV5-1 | TGCGCCAGCAGCCCAAGAAACCCCACTGAAGCTTTCTTT | CASSPRNPTEAFF
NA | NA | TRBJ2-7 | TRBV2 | TGTGCCAGCAGTCCCGAAGGGCGGACCTCCTACGAGCAGTACTTC | CASSPEGRTSYEQYF
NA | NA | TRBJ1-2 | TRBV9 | TGTGCCAGCAGCCCACGAGGGGAGGGAGGCTACACCTTC | CASSPRGEGGYTF
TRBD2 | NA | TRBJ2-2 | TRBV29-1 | TGCAGCGTCGGTACTAGCGGGAAATACACCGGGGAGCTGTTTTTT | CSVGTSGKYTGELFF
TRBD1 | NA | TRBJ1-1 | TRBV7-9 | TGTGCCAGCAGCTTAAGGGGAGGGCAGGGGGCCAGCCAAGGAGCTTTCTTT | CASSLRGGQGASQGAFF
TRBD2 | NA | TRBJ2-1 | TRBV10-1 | TGCGCCAGCAGTGAGCAGCGGGGAGACATCCTCAGCTCCTACAATGAGCAGTTCTTC | CASSEQRGDILSSYNEQFF
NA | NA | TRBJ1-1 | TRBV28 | TGTGCCAGCAGCCGACCCAACACTGAAGCTTTCTTT | CASSRPNTEAFF
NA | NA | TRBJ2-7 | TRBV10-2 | TGCGCCAGCAGTGAGGTAGCGGATACCTACGAGCAGTACTTC | CASSEVADTYEQYF
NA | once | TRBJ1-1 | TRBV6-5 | TGTGCCAGCAGTTACACCTGGGGAGTCACTGAAGCTTTCTTT | CASSYTWGVTEAFF
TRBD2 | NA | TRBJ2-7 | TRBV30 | TGTGCCTGGAGGGGAAGACTAGCGGGAGAACGCGCCTTCGACTTC | CAWRGRLAGERAFDF
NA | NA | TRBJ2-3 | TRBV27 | TGTGCCAGCAGGCAACGCACAGATACGCAGTATTTT | CASRQRTDTQYF